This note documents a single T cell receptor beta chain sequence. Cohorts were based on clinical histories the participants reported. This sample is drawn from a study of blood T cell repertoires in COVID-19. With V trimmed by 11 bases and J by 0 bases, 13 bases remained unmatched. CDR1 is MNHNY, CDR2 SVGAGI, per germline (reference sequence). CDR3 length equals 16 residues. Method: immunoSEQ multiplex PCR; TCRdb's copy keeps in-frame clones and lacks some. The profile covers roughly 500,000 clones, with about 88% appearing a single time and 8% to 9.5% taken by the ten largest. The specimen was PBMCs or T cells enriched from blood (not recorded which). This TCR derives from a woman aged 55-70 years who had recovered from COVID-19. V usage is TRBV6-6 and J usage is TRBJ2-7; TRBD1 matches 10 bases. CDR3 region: CASAGTGASSSYEQYF. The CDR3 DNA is TGTGCCTCAGCCGGGACAGGGGCCTCTAGCTCCTACGAGCAGTACTTC.